The 28 T cell receptor beta chains given below trace back to one sample, sequenced in a study of blood T cell repertoires in COVID-19. Measured with immunoSEQ multiplex PCR; TCRdb has only the in-frame clones, and not every one. The profile shows 350,000 to 450,000 clones, over 75% of them singletons. Specimen: peripheral blood. The receptor set was obtained from a woman aged 55-75 years with COVID-19, enrolled during active disease.

The chain is built from TRBV7-9 and TRBJ2-1; 8 positions match TRBD1. This CDR3 has 15 residues. Germline assignment: CDR1 SEHNR and CDR2 FQNEAQ (reference sequence). V lost 2 bases and J lost 4; bases outside the gene matches: 4. DNA of the CDR3: TGTGCCAGCAGCTTAAGAACAGGGGGATACAATGAGCAGTTCTTC. Protein sequence: CASSLRTGGYNEQFF. Full variable domain (outside the CDR3, taken from reference TRBV7-9 and TRBJ2-1): DTGVSQNPRHKITKRGQNVTFRCDPISEHNRLYWYRQTLGQGPEFLTYFQNEAQLEKSRLLSDRFSAERPKGSFSTLEIQRTEQGDSAMYLCASSLRTGGYNEQFFGPGTRLTVL.

This chain joins TRBV9 and TRBJ2-7; 7 bases fit TRBD1. The trim removed 3 bases at V and 3 bases at J, leaving 9 bases unmatched. The CDR3 runs to 15 residues. Germline V gives CDR1 SGDLS, CDR2 YYNGEE. CDR3 nucleotides: TGTGCCAGCAGCGGAATGACCGGGACAGTCTACGAGCAGTACTTC. The encoded protein is CASSGMTGTVYEQYF.

The chain is built from TRBV12-5 and TRBJ2-3, with 9 nucleotides matching TRBD1. The CDR3 loop spans 16 amino acids. With V trimmed by 6 bases and J by 3 bases, 10 bases remained unmatched. The germline V gene encodes CDR1 LGHNT and CDR2 FRNRAP. This chain's CDR3 is CASGPTGTGRTDTQYF. The CDR3 DNA sequence: TGTGCTAGTGGCCCAACCGGGACAGGGCGGACAGATACGCAGTATTTT.

J is TRBJ1-1 and V is TRBV20-1; D gene unclear. The CDR3 runs to 11 residues. Germline V gene data show CDR1 as DFQATT and CDR2 as SNEGSKA (reference sequence). The V gene lost 6 bases and the J gene lost 8 bases, with 13 bases spanning the gap. The DNA for the CDR3 is TGCAGTGCACCGACACACCTCGAAGCTTTCTTT. This encodes CSAPTHLEAFF.

V is TRBV7-8 and J is TRBJ1-4, with 8 bases identical to TRBD1. The CDR3 has 16 amino acids. Germline V lookup: CDR1 SGHVS, CDR2 FQNEAQ. J was trimmed by 3 bases and V by 4 bases; bases with no gene match: 7. In DNA, the CDR3 is TGTGCCAGCAGCTCCTGGACAGGGCTTCCTAATGAAAAACTGTTTTTT. Translation: CASSSWTGLPNEKLFF.

This clone appeared once. This chain connects TRBV11-2 to TRBJ1-1, with 7 bases lining up with TRBD1. This CDR3 region has 15 residues. Unmatched junction bases numbered 6, after V lost 5 bases and J lost 0 bases. Per germline, CDR1 SGHAT and CDR2 FQNNGV. CDR3 bases: TGTGCCAGCAGCGACGACAGGGTTTTGAACACTGAAGCTTTCTTT. Its protein is CASSDDRVLNTEAFF.

The rearrangement links TRBV5-8 to TRBJ1-1; D gene ambiguous. Deletions cut 3 bases from V and 1 base from J, with 16 bases between. The CDR3 runs 16 residues. Germline V gene sequence: CDR1 SGHTS, CDR2 YDEGEE. The DNA of the CDR3 is TGTGCCAGCAGCTCGATCCTGGGCTTCGGGAACACTGAAGCTTTCTTT. Its translation: CASSSILGFGNTEAFF.

The V gene is TRBV5-1, the J gene TRBJ1-1; D perhaps matches TRBD1 (5 bases). The CDR3 is made up of 13 amino acids. Between the trimmed V and J ends, which lost 5 bases and 1 base, there was a span of 9 bases. Germline V gene lookup returns CDR1 SGHRS and CDR2 YFSETQ. The CDR3 nucleotides read TGCGCCAGCAGGGACACCCAGAACACTGAAGCTTTCTTT. It translates to CASRDTQNTEAFF.

The rearrangement uses TRBV7-8 and TRBJ2-7; 8 bases match TRBD1. Germline CDR1 and CDR2: SGHVS and FQNEAQ. J lost 2 bases, V lost 0 bases, and 3 bases had no gene match. The length of the CDR3 is 15 residues. The CDR3 nucleotides are TGTGCCAGCAGCTTAGCAGGACAGGGTCCCTACGAGCAGTACTTC. Translation: CASSLAGQGPYEQYF.

J is TRBJ2-4 and V is TRBV15, with 8 bases matching TRBD1. CDR3 size: 19 residues. Germline trimming cut 3 bases from V and 2 bases from J; bases unmatched to any gene: 15. Germline CDR1 is LNHNV and CDR2 is YYDKDF (reference sequence). The CDR3 reads CATSSQRAGTGGPKNIQYF. The DNA for the CDR3 is TGTGCCACCAGCAGTCAAAGGGCGGGAACAGGGGGTCCCAAAAACATTCAGTACTTC.

The J gene is TRBJ1-1, the V gene TRBV6-6; no firm D call. V was pared by 4 bases and J by 4 bases, with 16 bases between. Germline CDR1 reads MNHNY; CDR2 reads SVGAGI (reference sequence). This CDR3 contains 15 residues. This CDR3 is CASSSLHAGSTEAFF. CDR3 bases: TGTGCCAGCAGTTCCCTCCACGCTGGCAGCACTGAAGCTTTCTTT.

V usage is TRBV28 and J usage is TRBJ1-5; D uncertain. V was clipped by 6 bases and J by 7 bases, with 10 bases between them. Germline loops: CDR1 MDHEN, CDR2 SYDVKM. This CDR3 spans 12 amino acids. The CDR3 region has the DNA TGTGCCAGCAGGAGACCGGGGCAGCCCCAGCATTTT. This codes for CASRRPGQPQHF.

The rearrangement links TRBV6-5 to TRBJ2-2, with 14 bases matching TRBD2. The CDR3 is 16 residues long. Germline lookup yields CDR1 MNHEY and CDR2 SVGAGI. The ends lost 2 bases at V and 6 bases at J; junction bases unmatched: 2. The CDR3 loop is CASSYRLAGGPGELFF. The CDR3 DNA follows: TGTGCCAGCAGTTACCGACTAGCGGGGGGGCCCGGGGAGCTGTTTTTT.

This clone showed up just once. This chain links TRBV7-6 with TRBJ1-1, with 8 bases that match TRBD1. CDR1 is SGHVS and CDR2 is FNYEAQ in the germline V gene. The junction had 6 bases not matched to a gene; V was cut back by 5 bases and J by 1 base. The CDR3 is made up of 15 amino acids. The CDR3 region is CASSVDRGRNTEAFF. The DNA for the CDR3 is TGTGCCAGCAGCGTTGACAGGGGCAGGAACACTGAAGCTTTCTTT.

V is TRBV7-9 and J is TRBJ2-7; TRBD1 matches 9 bases. The V gene's germline CDR1 is SEHNR and CDR2 FQNEAQ (reference sequence). V lost 8 bases and J lost 7; bases outside the gene matches: 15. The CDR3 consists of 15 residues. CDR3 sequence: CASASRWDRVGEQYF. The CDR3 coding sequence is TGTGCCAGCGCCTCCCGTTGGGACAGGGTGGGTGAGCAGTACTTC.

The V and J genes are TRBV5-1 and TRBJ2-1; 13 bases fit TRBD2. Trimming at V came to 3 bases and at J to 5 bases, leaving 8 bases not matched to a gene. Germline V gives CDR1 SGHRS, CDR2 YFSETQ. The CDR3 totals 17 residues. The CDR3 DNA is TGCGCCAGCAGCTCAGGGGGACTAGCGGGACCCCACAATGAGCAGTTCTTC. Its translation is CASSSGGLAGPHNEQFF.

This chain uses TRBV28 with TRBJ2-5; 7 nucleotides line up with TRBD1. This CDR3 is built from 13 residues. V was clipped by 6 bases and J by 4 bases; unmatched bases: 5. CDR1 and CDR2 from the germline V gene are MDHEN and SYDVKM. CDR3 sequence reads: CASRGTAGETQYF. The CDR3 DNA is TGTGCCAGCAGGGGGACAGCAGGAGAGACCCAGTACTTC.

V usage is TRBV27 and J usage is TRBJ2-1; 11 positions match TRBD2. V dropped 8 bases and J dropped 12; count of bases not matched to a gene: 9. CDR3 length equals 13 residues. Looked up from germline, CDR1 is MNHEY and CDR2 is SMNVEV (reference sequence). The CDR3 coding sequence is TGTGCCAGCTCAATAGCGGGGGGGCCTCGGCAGTTCTTC. Protein product: CASSIAGGPRQFF.

This clone has a single count. The chain couples TRBV5-6 to TRBJ2-5; TRBD1 matches at 7 bases. CDR3 length: 14 amino acids. Per the germline V gene, CDR1 is SGHDT and CDR2 is YYEEEE. V lost 4 bases, J lost 5 bases, and 8 bases stayed unmatched. CDR3 bases: TGTGCCAGCAGCGCCGGACAGGCGGGTGAGACCCAGTACTTC. Its translation: CASSAGQAGETQYF. Combining the CDR3 with reference TRBV5-6 and TRBJ2-5 gives the whole variable domain DAGVTQSPTHLIKTRGQQVTLRCSPKSGHDTVSWYQQALGQGPQFIFQYYEEEERQRGNFPDRFSGHQFPNYSSELNVNALLLGDSALYLCASSAGQAGETQYFGPGTRLLVL.

The chain is built from TRBV6-1 and TRBJ2-1; the match to TRBD2 covers 11 bases. CDR3 size: 16 residues. Germline CDR1 is MNHNS and CDR2 is SASEGT. The ends lost 4 bases at V and 4 bases at J; junction bases unmatched: 6. The CDR3 is CASSVLAGGLYNEQFF. The CDR3, as DNA: TGTGCCAGCAGTGTGCTAGCGGGGGGCCTTTACAATGAGCAGTTCTTC.

The gene calls are TRBV9 and TRBJ1-2, with no clear D. The CDR3 runs to 19 residues. V was trimmed by 1 base and J by 2 bases, leaving 24 bases between them. CDR1 is SGDLS and CDR2 is YYNGEE in the germline V gene. The CDR3 protein is CASSVSPFPRRETNYGYTF. Here the CDR3 DNA reads TGTGCCAGCAGCGTATCCCCATTCCCTCGCCGGGAGACCAACTATGGCTACACCTTC.

V usage is TRBV4-1 and J usage is TRBJ2-2, with D perhaps TRBD2 (6 bases). CDR1 and CDR2 from the germline V gene are MGHRA and YSYEKL. The V end lost 2 bases, the J end lost 4 bases, and 23 bases lay between the germline ends. CDR3 length: 19 amino acids. CDR3 protein: CASSQQPGLFPRGTGELFF. CDR3 nucleotide sequence: TGCGCCAGCAGCCAACAACCGGGACTTTTTCCGCGGGGCACCGGGGAGCTGTTTTTT.

The gene calls are TRBV3-1 (or the pseudogene TRBV3-2) and TRBJ1-6; TRBD1 is a possible D gene (5 bases). CDR3 size: 15 residues. The V gene's germline CDR1 is LGHDT and CDR2 YNNKEL (reference sequence). V was trimmed by 1 base and J by 7 bases, leaving 11 bases between them. The CDR3 DNA is TGTGCCAGCAGCCAAGGTTACGGGGGAAATTCACCCCTCCACTTT. Translating gives CASSQGYGGNSPLHF.

The rearrangement uses TRBV11-1 and TRBJ2-2; D possibly corresponds to TRBD2 (5 bases). Germline assignment: CDR1 SGHAT and CDR2 FQDESV (reference sequence). The CDR3 covers 16 residues. V lost 1 base, J lost 4 bases, and 13 bases lay in between. The CDR3: CASSLELARSTGELFF. Written as DNA, the CDR3 is TGTGCCAGCAGCTTAGAATTAGCGAGGAGCACCGGGGAGCTGTTTTTT. The full variable domain, rest sourced from reference TRBV11-1 and TRBJ2-2, is EAEVAQSPRYKITEKSQAVAFWCDPISGHATLYWYRQILGQGPELLVQFQDESVVDDSQLPKDRFSAERLKGVDSTLKIQPAELGDSAMYLCASSLELARSTGELFFGEGSRLTVL.

The chain employs TRBV10-3 and TRBJ1-1; no reliable D call. V was pared by 0 bases and J by 4 bases, with 12 bases between. Germline V gene data show CDR1 as ENHRY and CDR2 as SYGVKD. The CDR3 spans 15 residues. The CDR3 loop is CAISESRTASTEAFF. CDR3 coding DNA: TGTGCCATCAGTGAGTCGAGAACGGCTAGCACTGAAGCTTTCTTT.

The rearrangement links TRBV29-1 to TRBJ1-1; no definite D call. Germline values: CDR1 SQVTM, CDR2 ANQGSEA. The CDR3 is 14 amino acids. V was clipped by 4 bases and J by 5 bases, with 17 bases between them. The CDR3 DNA reads as TGCAGCGTTGTGGTGCTCTCCAGCAGGACTGAAGCTTTCTTT. It codes for CSVVVLSSRTEAFF.

This chain uses TRBV9 with TRBJ1-5; a possible D gene is TRBD1 (5 bases). V was pared by 4 bases and J by 4 bases, with 15 bases between. Germline loops: CDR1 SGDLS, CDR2 YYNGEE. The CDR3 is made up of 15 amino acids. CDR3 sequence: CASSPLPGYNQPQHF. The CDR3 DNA follows: TGTGCCAGCAGCCCCCTCCCAGGGTATAATCAGCCCCAGCATTTT.

CDR3 nucleotides: TGTGCCAGCAGCGTGGCGCCGACAGCCCCTCTGAACAATGAGCAGTTCTTC. It translates to CASSVAPTAPLNNEQFF. The genes are TRBV9 and TRBJ2-1; D perhaps matches TRBD1 (5 bases). This CDR3 is built from 17 residues. Germline loops: CDR1 SGDLS, CDR2 YYNGEE. V was pared by 2 bases and J by 5 bases, with 20 bases between.